The 27 T cell receptor beta chains below come from one sample, sequenced in a study of shared clonotypes between healthy human individuals. TCRdb keeps only in-frame clones here, not all; method: immunoSEQ multiplex PCR. The sample contains hundreds of thousands of clones, around two thirds of which appear only once. The specimen sequenced was memory CD4+ T cells sorted from blood. Subset described: CD45RA-negative fraction. The receptors shown here come from a woman aged 25 to 39 in good health.

The chain employs TRBV5-6 and TRBJ1-5; D is possibly TRBD1 (6 bases). Germline loops: CDR1 SGHDT, CDR2 YYEEEE. The CDR3 runs 12 residues. With 0 bases removed from V and 9 bases from J, the gap between germline ends came to 7 bases. DNA of the CDR3: TGTGCCAGCAGCTTGGAGGGGGGGCCCCAGCATTTT. Translating it yields CASSLEGGPQHF.

This clone was counted ten times or more. The chain couples TRBV19 to TRBJ2-5; 7 nucleotides agree with TRBD1. The V gene end was trimmed by 8 bases and the J gene end by 2 bases; junction bases not matched to a gene: 5. There are 13 residues in the CDR3. Germline V gene sequence: CDR1 LNHDA, CDR2 SQIVND (reference sequence). The CDR3 is CASAMGQQETQYF. In DNA, the CDR3 is TGTGCCAGTGCAATGGGACAGCAAGAGACCCAGTACTTC.

This clone was found many times. This chain links TRBV4-1 with TRBJ2-2; D might be TRBD1 (5 bases). Germline CDR1 and CDR2: MGHRA and YSYEKL. V lost 1 base and J 5 bases, leaving 14 bases between the germline ends. The CDR3 sequence is 16 residues long. The CDR3 loop is CASSQAPRARTGELFF. DNA of the CDR3: TGCGCCAGCAGCCAAGCTCCCAGGGCGAGGACCGGGGAGCTGTTTTTT.

The chain joins TRBV25-1 to TRBJ2-1; tentatively, D is TRBD2 (6 bases). This CDR3 is 15 amino acids long. Trimming took off 3 bases at V and 3 bases at J, with 12 bases between the two ends. Per germline, CDR1 MGHDK and CDR2 SYGVNS. Here the CDR3 DNA reads TGTGCCAGCAGTGACTCGGGAGACCGCTACAATGAGCAGTTCTTC. Its translation: CASSDSGDRYNEQFF.

Remarks on this clone: The same CDR3 also results from other DNA sequences found in this sample. The V gene is TRBV20-1, the J gene TRBJ2-7; D may be TRBD2 (6 bases). The CDR3 runs to 11 residues. Germline CDR1 reads DFQATT; CDR2 reads SNEGSKA (reference sequence). V lost 6 bases and J 0 bases, leaving 6 bases between the germline ends. The CDR3 loop is CSAAGSYEQYF. CDR3 DNA: TGCAGTGCAGCGGGCTCCTACGAGCAGTACTTC.

V and J are TRBV5-1 and TRBJ1-4; perhaps TRBD1 as D (6 bases). V lost 1 base and J lost 1, with 14 bases in between. The CDR3 sequence is 17 residues long. The germline V gene has CDR1 SGHRS and CDR2 YFSETQ. The CDR3 spells CASSLLGRGGTNEKLFF. The CDR3 DNA reads TGCGCCAGCAGCTTGCTTGGACGAGGGGGAACTAATGAAAAACTGTTTTTT.

The chain employs TRBV27 and TRBJ2-6; 7 positions match TRBD1. Germline assignment: CDR1 MNHEY and CDR2 SMNVEV (reference sequence). This CDR3 contains 17 residues. J gave up 0 bases and V 6 bases, and 8 bases lay outside the gene matches. DNA of the CDR3: TGTGCCAGCAGCACACACAGGGGTCGCTCTGGGGCCAACGTCCTGACTTTC. It encodes CASSTHRGRSGANVLTF.

The genes are TRBV10-1 and TRBJ2-1, with D hard to call. The CDR3 extends over 13 amino acids. CDR1 is WNHNN, CDR2 SYGVQD, per germline (reference sequence). The V and J ends lost 8 bases and 0 bases respectively, with 8 bases between them. This CDR3 reads CASAPSSYNEQFF. CDR3 DNA sequence: TGCGCCAGCGCTCCGAGCTCCTACAATGAGCAGTTCTTC.

In DNA, the CDR3 is TGTGCCAGCAGCCAAGATTGGGCCGCGAGGGGGTTTAGCAATCAGCCCCAGCATTTT. Translation: CASSQDWAARGFSNQPQHF. The chain employs TRBV4-2 and TRBJ1-5, with D perhaps TRBD1 (6 bases). The germline V gene encodes CDR1 LGHNA and CDR2 YNFKEQ. The V end was cut by 0 bases, the J end by 0 bases, with 18 bases between. The CDR3 covers 19 residues.

J is TRBJ1-2 and V is TRBV5-1; the D gene is possibly TRBD1 (5 bases). The CDR3 consists of 13 residues. Germline CDR1 is SGHRS and CDR2 is YFSETQ. Trimming removed 4 bases from V and 4 bases from J, with 11 bases in between. CDR3 nucleotide sequence: TGCGCCAGCAGCCCGGACATCGCCTATGGCTACACCTTC. Residues: CASSPDIAYGYTF.

The V call is TRBV19, the J call TRBJ2-5, with no clear D. The ends were cut back, 4 bases at V and 5 bases at J, with 11 bases in the middle. This CDR3 is 13 amino acids long. Germline V gene sequence: CDR1 LNHDA, CDR2 SQIVND (reference sequence). The chain's CDR3 is CASSTQLLETQYF. The CDR3 DNA reads as TGTGCCAGTAGTACACAGCTTCTGGAGACCCAGTACTTC.

This chain links TRBV7-8 with TRBJ2-7, with TRBD1 matching 7 bases. The CDR3 consists of 14 residues. CDR1 is SGHVS and CDR2 is FQNEAQ in the germline V gene. With V trimmed by 1 base and J by 6 bases, 6 bases remained unmatched. In nucleotides, the CDR3 is TGTGCCAGCAGCTTAGAGGGGGCCGACGTCGAGCAGTACTTC. Amino acids: CASSLEGADVEQYF.

Comment on this clone: In the same sample, other DNA sequences code for this CDR3. The rearrangement links TRBV5-1 to TRBJ2-3; TRBD1 matches 8 bases. The V segment lost 4 bases and the J segment 1 base; nucleotides outside the gene matches: 5. The germline gives CDR1 SGHRS, CDR2 YFSETQ. This CDR3 has 15 residues. The CDR3 protein is CASSLSTGGTDTQYF. The CDR3 nucleotides are TGCGCCAGCAGCCTATCGACAGGGGGCACAGATACGCAGTATTTT.

The chain recombines TRBV5-5 with TRBJ2-7, with 9 nucleotides matching TRBD2. Germline V gives CDR1 SGHKS, CDR2 YYEKEE (reference sequence). This CDR3 has 14 residues. Trimming cost V 0 bases and J 3 bases; bases outside gene matches: 1. CDR3 sequence (DNA): TGTGCCAGCAGCTTGGGACTAGCGGACTACGAGCAGTACTTC. Its translation: CASSLGLADYEQYF. Full variable domain (rest looked up from reference TRBV5-5 and TRBJ2-7): DAGVTQSPTHLIKTRGQQVTLRCSPISGHKSVSWYQQVLGQGPQFIFQYYEKEERGRGNFPDRFSARQFPNYSSELNVNALLLGDSALYLCASSLGLADYEQYFGPGTRLTVT.

This clone appeared many times. The gene calls are TRBV2 and TRBJ1-2; 11 bases are shared with TRBD1. The CDR3 covers 13 residues. Germline V gene sequence: CDR1 SNHLY, CDR2 FYNNEI. The V and J ends lost 6 bases and 12 bases, in that order; junction bases with no gene match: 9. The CDR3 region is CASRLNGQGADTF. The CDR3, as DNA: TGTGCCAGCAGACTAAACGGACAGGGGGCGGACACCTTC.

The chain recombines TRBV25-1 with TRBJ1-2; 7 nucleotides agree with TRBD1. The CDR3 totals 16 residues. From germline, CDR1 is MGHDK and CDR2 SYGVNS. J gave up 2 bases and V 6 bases, and 12 bases lay outside the gene matches. DNA of the CDR3: TGTGCCAGCAGCCCCAGGGGGGTCCAGGGGAACTATGGCTACACCTTC. Its protein product is CASSPRGVQGNYGYTF.

The chain is built from TRBV19 and TRBJ2-4; TRBD1 aligns across 8 bases. With V trimmed by 8 bases and J by 0 bases, 3 bases remained unmatched. CDR3 size: 14 residues. Germline V gives CDR1 LNHDA, CDR2 SQIVND (reference sequence). CDR3 amino acids: CASCTGGAKNIQYF. The CDR3 bases are TGTGCCAGTTGTACAGGGGGAGCCAAAAACATTCAGTACTTC.

This sequence joins TRBV12-5 and TRBJ2-1; tentatively, D is TRBD2 (6 bases). The CDR3 is 15 amino acids. V dropped 3 bases and J dropped 0 bases, with 9 bases sitting between them. Germline V gene lookup returns CDR1 LGHNT and CDR2 FRNRAP. The CDR3: CASGFRRGSYNEQFF. DNA for the CDR3: TGTGCTAGTGGTTTCAGGAGGGGCTCCTACAATGAGCAGTTCTTC.

The rearrangement uses TRBV6-1 and TRBJ2-5; 8 bases agree with TRBD2. CDR1 is MNHNS, CDR2 SASEGT, per germline. V lost 6 bases, J lost 5 bases, and 5 bases stayed unmatched. CDR3 size: 13 residues. The CDR3 sequence is CASRGLVWETQYF. In nucleotides, the CDR3 is TGTGCCAGCAGGGGACTAGTTTGGGAGACCCAGTACTTC.

This clone was observed a handful of times. CDR3 nucleotide sequence: TGTGCCAGCAGCTTCGGACTAGCGGATTCTGAGCAGTTCTTC. Protein product: CASSFGLADSEQFF. The chain carries TRBV11-3 and TRBJ2-1, with TRBD2 identical over 10 bases. Germline CDR1 is SGHNT and CDR2 is YENEEA. V lost 3 bases and J lost 9; bases outside the gene matches: 5. CDR3 size: 14 residues. The complete variable domain, with remaining parts taken from reference TRBV11-3 and TRBJ2-1, reads EAGVVQSPRYKIIEKKQPVAFWCNPISGHNTLYWYLQNLGQGPELLIRYENEEAVDDSQLPKDRFSAERLKGVDSTLKIQPAELGDSAVYLCASSFGLADSEQFFGPGTRLTVL.

Comment on this clone: The same CDR3 is also encoded by other DNA sequences in this sample. The chain recombines TRBV5-1 with TRBJ1-3, with D perhaps TRBD1 (5 bases). The CDR3 spans 15 residues. The V end lost 1 base, the J end lost 2 bases, and 10 bases lay between the germline ends. In germline, CDR1 is SGHRS, CDR2 YFSETQ. This CDR3 reads CASSLTGDPGNTIYF. CDR3 DNA: TGCGCCAGCAGCTTGACGGGGGACCCTGGAAACACCATATATTTT.

This chain connects TRBV27 to TRBJ2-2; D unresolved. V lost 3 bases to trimming and J lost 1 base, with 9 bases between them. The CDR3 is 15 amino acids. In germline, CDR1 is MNHEY, CDR2 SMNVEV (reference sequence). The CDR3 protein is CASSFTVLNTGELFF. In nucleotides, the CDR3 is TGTGCCAGCAGTTTTACAGTTTTGAACACCGGGGAGCTGTTTTTT.

The chain uses TRBV6-4 and TRBJ1-3, with TRBD1 as a possible D gene (5 bases). CDR3 size: 14 residues. V gave up 4 bases and J gave up 8 bases, with 15 bases separating them. Germline CDR1 MRHNA, CDR2 SNTAGT. The CDR3 DNA is TGTGCCAGCAGTGCCGGCAACCGGGGGGACACCATATATTTT. Encoded protein: CASSAGNRGDTIYF.

The chain joins TRBV2 to TRBJ2-7, with TRBD1 matching 9 bases. CDR3 length equals 13 residues. V was clipped by 10 bases and J by 5 bases; unmatched bases: 9. Germline V gene lookup returns CDR1 SNHLY and CDR2 FYNNEI. The CDR3, as DNA: TGTGCCAACAGCCGGGACAGGGTCCACGAGCAGTACTTC. Its protein product is CANSRDRVHEQYF.

This clone has only one observation. The chain has TRBV11-2 and TRBJ2-7; D is uncertain. Trimming took 0 bases from V and 2 from J, leaving 11 bases between them. CDR3 size: 15 residues. Germline CDR1 and CDR2: SGHAT and FQNNGV. The CDR3 spells CASSLDAEIAYEQYF. The CDR3 DNA is TGTGCCAGCAGCTTAGATGCGGAAATTGCCTACGAGCAGTACTTC. The variable domain in full, with the rest retrieved from reference TRBV11-2 and TRBJ2-7, is EAGVAQSPRYKIIEKRQSVAFWCNPISGHATLYWYQQILGQGPKLLIQFQNNGVVDDSQLPKDRFSAERLKGVDSTLKIQPAKLEDSAVYLCASSLDAEIAYEQYFGPGTRLTVT.

The rearrangement joins TRBV2 to TRBJ2-1, with TRBD2 identical over 10 bases. V was clipped by 8 bases and J by 7 bases; unmatched bases: 11. The CDR3 runs to 15 residues. Germline V gives CDR1 SNHLY, CDR2 FYNNEI. CDR3 sequence: CASAALAGVGNEQFF. CDR3 nucleotide sequence: TGTGCCAGCGCCGCGCTAGCGGGAGTAGGGAATGAGCAGTTCTTC.

This clone was counted at least ten times. The V and J genes are TRBV7-9 and TRBJ2-1; TRBD2 agrees at 10 bases. Germline V CDR1 and CDR2: SEHNR, FQNEAQ (reference sequence). The V and J ends lost 5 bases and 9 bases, in that order; junction bases with no gene match: 19. This CDR3 has 18 residues. In nucleotides, the CDR3 is TGTGCCAGCAGCCCATCCCCCCCTCCAGCGGGGGGGGTTTCTGAGCAGTTCTTC. It codes for CASSPSPPPAGGVSEQFF.